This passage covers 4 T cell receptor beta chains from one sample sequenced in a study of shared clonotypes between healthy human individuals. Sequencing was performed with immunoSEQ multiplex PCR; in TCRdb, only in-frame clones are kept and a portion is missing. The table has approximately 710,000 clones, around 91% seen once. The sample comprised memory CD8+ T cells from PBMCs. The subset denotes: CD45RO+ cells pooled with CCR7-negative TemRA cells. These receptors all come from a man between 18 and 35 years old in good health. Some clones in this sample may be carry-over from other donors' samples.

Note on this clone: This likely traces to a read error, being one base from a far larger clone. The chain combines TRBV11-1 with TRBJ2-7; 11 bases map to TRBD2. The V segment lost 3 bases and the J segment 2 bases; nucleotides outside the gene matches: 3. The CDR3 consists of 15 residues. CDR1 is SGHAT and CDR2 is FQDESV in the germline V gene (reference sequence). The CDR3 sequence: CASSLSSGRAYEQYF. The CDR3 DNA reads TGTGCCAGCAGCTTGAGTAGCGGGAGGGCCTACGAGCAGTACTTC.

CDR3 nucleotides: TGTGCCAGCAGCTTTTTTCCAGGACAGGTAGATGAAAAACTGTTTTTT. Encoded protein: CASSFFPGQVDEKLFF. This rearrangement joins TRBV5-6 to TRBJ1-4; TRBD1 matches at 7 bases. Germline trimming cut 2 bases from V and 6 bases from J; bases unmatched to any gene: 10. Per the germline V gene, CDR1 is SGHDT and CDR2 is YYEEEE. The CDR3 has 16 amino acids.

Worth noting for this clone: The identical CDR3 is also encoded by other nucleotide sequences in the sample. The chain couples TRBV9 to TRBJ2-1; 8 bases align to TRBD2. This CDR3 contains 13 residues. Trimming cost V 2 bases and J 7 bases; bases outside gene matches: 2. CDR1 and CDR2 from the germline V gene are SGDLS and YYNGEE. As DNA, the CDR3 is TGTGCCAGCAGCGTGTCTAGCGGGAATGAGCAGTTCTTC. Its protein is CASSVSSGNEQFF.

The CDR3 bases are TGCGCCAGCAGCCAAGAACAGAGACAGGGCTACGAGCAGTACTTC. It translates to CASSQEQRQGYEQYF. The V call is TRBV4-1, the J call TRBJ2-7, with TRBD1 identical over 7 bases. The CDR3 is 15 amino acids. CDR1 is MGHRA, CDR2 YSYEKL, per germline. After removal of 0 bases from V and 3 bases from J, the junction contained 5 bases not matched to a gene.